This T cell receptor (beta chain) was obtained from a study of blood T cell repertoires in COVID-19. About the study: Samples came from the United States, Italy and Spain, spanning acute and convalescent COVID-19. T cells, B-cell-depleted T cells, or PBMCs supplied cDNA or gDNA.

Looked up from germline, CDR1 is GTSNPN and CDR2 is SVGIG (reference sequence). CDR3 length: 14 amino acids. Between the trimmed V and J ends, which lost 2 bases and 0 bases, there was a span of 10 bases. Those who participated ranged in age from about 18 to 89 years and resided in about two dozen US areas. Participant-reported clinical history was the basis for cohort assignment. Measured with immunoSEQ multiplex PCR; TCRdb has only the in-frame clones, and not every one. Of hundreds of thousands of clones listed, 88% are singletons. The rearrangement uses TRBV30 and TRBJ1-2, with D possibly TRBD1 on 6 matching bases. Material: PBMCs or T cells enriched from blood (not recorded which). This sequence originates from a woman aged 40 to 50 with acute COVID-19. The CDR3 sequence is CAWSTGSPNYGYTF. The CDR3 DNA reads as TGTGCCTGGAGTACAGGGAGTCCTAACTATGGCTACACCTTC.